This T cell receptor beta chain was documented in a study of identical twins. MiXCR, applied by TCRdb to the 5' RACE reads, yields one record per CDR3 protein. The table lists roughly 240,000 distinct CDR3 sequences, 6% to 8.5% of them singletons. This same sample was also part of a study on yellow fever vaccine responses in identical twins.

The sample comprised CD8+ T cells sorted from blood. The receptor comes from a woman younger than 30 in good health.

The DNA for the CDR3 is TGCGCCAGCAGCCCCCGGGGGCCGGAGACCCAGTACTTC. It codes for CASSPRGPETQYF. This rearrangement joins TRBV4-1 to TRBJ2-5, with D perhaps matching TRBD1 or TRBD2 (6 bases each). This CDR3 comprises 13 residues. V lost 4 bases, J lost 5 bases, and 11 bases lay in between. The germline V gene has CDR1 MGHRA and CDR2 YSYEKL.